The entry below gives a single T cell receptor beta chain sequence along with its context. Antigen unknown. Unique molecular identifiers were incorporated into the prepared TCRbeta library. MiXCR was run by TCRdb on the PCR reads, yielding one entry per CDR3 protein. The sample comprises hundreds of thousands of distinct CDR3 sequences, about 25% of which are singletons, and about 2.6% rests with the top ten. Trimming removed 3 bases from V and 3 bases from J; junction bases left unmatched: 12. The CDR3 has 17 residues. Germline values: CDR1 SGHTA, CDR2 FQGNSA. The record originates from a study of T-cell reconstitution after alpha-beta-depleted transplantation in children. Findings and limits, study-wide: Roughly two months post-transplant, alpha-beta T cells reportedly originated from several hundred graft clones that had expanded. Several patients had high TCRbeta diversity at day 60; it came from surviving recipient T cells and thymic progenitors. T cells produced anew were the main source of T-cell counts and diversity one year after transplant.

The sequence was collected from a girl aged 2 to 9 with Fanconi anemia, due to receive a stem cell transplant. The genes are TRBV7-2 and TRBJ2-7; TRBD2 agrees at 9 bases. This sample comprised PBMCs, obtained before TCRalphabeta/CD19-depleted stem cell transplant. In nucleotides, the CDR3 is TGTGCCAGCAGCTTGTTAAGCGGGGGGCGGGGATTCTACGAGCAGTACTTC. Protein sequence: CASSLLSGGRGFYEQYF. Variable domain in full (rest from reference TRBV7-2 and TRBJ2-7): GAGVSQSPSNKVTEKGKDVELRCDPISGHTALYWYRQSLGQGLEFLIYFQGNSAPDKSGLPSDRFSAERTGGSVSTLTIQRTQQEDSAVYLCASSLLSGGRGFYEQYFGPGTRLTVT.